The 32 T cell receptor beta chains below all came from one sample that was sequenced in a study of T cells after somatic rescue of genetic block. Libraries were prepared by immunoSEQ multiplex PCR; TCRdb keeps only in-frame clonotypes and omits some of them. The sample comprises tens of thousands of clones, approximately 90% of which are singletons, and about 1.5% rests with the top ten. Sequencing input: peripheral blood mononuclear cells (PBMCs). The receptors stem from a young woman.

This chain connects TRBV27 to TRBJ2-5, with D perhaps TRBD2 (6 bases). Germline assignment: CDR1 MNHEY and CDR2 SMNVEV (reference sequence). Trimming removed 9 bases at V and 1 base at J, with 15 bases between. The CDR3 spans 14 residues. The CDR3, as DNA: TGTGCCAGTACCAGAGGCGGGGCCCAAGAGACCCAGTACTTC. This translates into CASTRGGAQETQYF.

The chain carries TRBV7-3 and TRBJ2-1; no clear D gene. Deletions cut 0 bases from V and 2 bases from J, with 11 bases between. CDR3 length equals 16 residues. Germline V CDR1 and CDR2: SGHTA, FQGTGA. DNA of the CDR3: TGTGCCAGCAGCTTAACTGGGCAGTATACCTACAATGAGCAGTTCTTC. It translates to CASSLTGQYTYNEQFF.

The chain employs TRBV7-9 and TRBJ1-5; a possible D gene is TRBD1 (6 bases). Trimming removed 4 bases from V and 4 bases from J, with 14 bases in between. The CDR3 consists of 15 residues. Germline V gene data show CDR1 as SEHNR and CDR2 as FQNEAQ (reference sequence). CDR3 DNA: TGTGCCAGCAGCTCGACAACAGGGCTTAATCAGCCCCAGCATTTT. Its translation: CASSSTTGLNQPQHF.

V usage is TRBV9 and J usage is TRBJ2-1; D may be TRBD2 (6 bases). CDR1 is SGDLS and CDR2 is YYNGEE in the germline V gene. The CDR3 length is 15 residues. Between the trimmed V and J ends, which lost 0 bases and 3 bases, there was a span of 10 bases. CDR3 sequence (DNA): TGTGCCAGCAGCGTAGGGGGGACTGTCTACAATGAGCAGTTCTTC. Amino acids: CASSVGGTVYNEQFF.

The chain links TRBV4-2 to TRBJ1-3; no clear D. Deletions cut 0 bases from V and 0 bases from J, with 12 bases between. This CDR3 is 17 amino acids long. Germline loops: CDR1 LGHNA, CDR2 YNFKEQ. CDR3 protein: CASSQDGFSLSGNTIYF. The CDR3 nucleotides read TGTGCCAGCAGCCAAGATGGGTTTTCACTCTCTGGAAACACCATATATTTT.

This sequence joins TRBV29-1 and TRBJ2-1; TRBD2 matches at 12 bases. This CDR3 contains 13 residues. Trimming took 6 bases from V and 9 from J; bases not matched to a gene: 6. Germline V gives CDR1 SQVTM, CDR2 ANQGSEA. The DNA of the CDR3 is TGCAGCGTGAAACTAGCGGGAGGTCGTGAGCAGTTCTTC. This encodes CSVKLAGGREQFF.

V and J are TRBV4-3 and TRBJ2-1, with 8 bases lining up with TRBD2. CDR1 and CDR2 (germline): LGHNA, YSLEER. The CDR3 spans 15 residues. Trimming cost V 0 bases and J 8 bases; bases outside gene matches: 6. The DNA for the CDR3 is TGCGCCAGCAGCCAAGAAGCGGGAGTATTGGATGAGCAGTTCTTC. Encoded protein: CASSQEAGVLDEQFF.

This chain connects TRBV6-5 to TRBJ2-7, with 8 bases fitting TRBD2. This CDR3 is built from 14 residues. Germline trimming cut 0 bases from V and 2 bases from J; bases unmatched to any gene: 0. CDR1 MNHEY and CDR2 SVGAGI come from the germline V gene. The CDR3 nucleotides are TGTGCCAGCAGTTACTCGACTAGCGCCTACGAGCAGTACTTC. Its translation: CASSYSTSAYEQYF.

The V gene is TRBV5-6, the J gene TRBJ2-7; D unclear. Germline V gives CDR1 SGHDT, CDR2 YYEEEE. The CDR3 extends over 14 amino acids. V was pared by 4 bases and J by 3 bases, with 14 bases between. The DNA of the CDR3 is TGTGCCAGCAGCCGCAAGCCAACGAGCTACGAGCAGTACTTC. It encodes CASSRKPTSYEQYF.

As regards this clone: Other nucleotide sequences from this sample produce the same CDR3. This chain joins TRBV4-2 and TRBJ1-1; D gene uncertain. V was shortened by 1 base and J by 5 bases, with 5 bases between the two germline ends. Germline-derived CDR1 and CDR2 are LGHNA and YNFKEQ. CDR3 length: 12 amino acids. The CDR3 DNA sequence: TGTGCCAGCAGCCAAGGCCGGACTGAAGCTTTCTTT. Its protein product is CASSQGRTEAFF.

Points on this clone: The junction differs from germline at one of its ends, possibly a read error. Other DNA sequences from this sample encode an identical CDR3 as well. The chain couples TRBV25-1 to TRBJ1-1; the D is unclear. Germline V gives CDR1 MGHDK, CDR2 SYGVNS. The CDR3 extends over 16 amino acids. CDR3 nucleotide sequence: TGTGCCAGCAGTGAGATAGGGCCCTCCCTCGGCACTGAAGCCTTCTTT. Translation: CASSEIGPSLGTEAFF.

The rearrangement uses TRBV27 and TRBJ1-6, with TRBD1 matching 12 bases. CDR1 and CDR2 (germline): MNHEY, SMNVEV (reference sequence). This CDR3 comprises 17 residues. The trim removed 2 bases at V and 10 bases at J, leaving 9 bases unmatched. For the CDR3, the DNA is TGTGCCAGCAGTTTAGGGTCGTGGGACAGGGGGCTGTCACCCCTCCACTTT. Its translation: CASSLGSWDRGLSPLHF.

The chain recombines TRBV6-5 with TRBJ1-1; 7 nucleotides agree with TRBD1. This CDR3 is 15 amino acids long. With V trimmed by 5 bases and J by 1 base, 7 bases remained unmatched. Germline V gene sequence: CDR1 MNHEY, CDR2 SVGAGI. The CDR3: CASSPPGQTNTEAFF. As DNA, the CDR3 is TGTGCCAGCAGTCCTCCGGGACAGACGAACACTGAAGCTTTCTTT.

The chain employs TRBV5-1 and TRBJ2-5, with TRBD1 as a possible D gene (5 bases). V was clipped by 1 base and J by 1 base, with 11 bases between them. The germline V gene has CDR1 SGHRS and CDR2 YFSETQ. The CDR3 sequence is 15 residues long. The CDR3 DNA sequence: TGCGCCAGCAGCTTGAATCTGGGGCCCCAAGAGACCCAGTACTTC. This translates into CASSLNLGPQETQYF.

The gene calls are TRBV5-1 and TRBJ2-1, with TRBD2 matching over 7 bases. Unmatched junction bases numbered 5, after V lost 4 bases and J lost 7 bases. The CDR3 runs to 13 residues. Germline CDR1 is SGHRS and CDR2 is YFSETQ. CDR3 DNA: TGCGCCAGCAGCCGGACTAGGACGAATGAGCAGTTCTTC. Translated, it gives CASSRTRTNEQFF.

The J gene is TRBJ1-2, the V gene TRBV29-1; no reliable D call. Looked up from germline, CDR1 is SQVTM and CDR2 is ANQGSEA. This CDR3 contains 13 residues. V was clipped by 6 bases and J by 1 base, with 12 bases between them. DNA for the CDR3: TGCAGCGTCGTACCGATTATTAACTATGGCTACACCTTC. This sequence encodes CSVVPIINYGYTF.

The V call is TRBV28, the J call TRBJ1-5, with D unclear. The V gene's germline CDR1 is MDHEN and CDR2 SYDVKM. This CDR3 has 15 amino acids. V shed 7 bases and J shed 2 bases, with 15 bases lying between them. The CDR3 coding sequence is TGTGCCAGCACAGCTGACGGGAAACGCAATCAGCCCCAGCATTTT. Residues: CASTADGKRNQPQHF.

This clone was counted a few times. V is TRBV25-1 and J is TRBJ2-5; 7 nucleotides agree with TRBD1. CDR3 size: 12 residues. CDR1 MGHDK and CDR2 SYGVNS come from the germline V gene. V lost 7 bases and J lost 2; bases outside the gene matches: 1. The CDR3, as DNA: TGTGCCAGCACCAGGGGGCAAGAGACCCAGTACTTC. This gives the protein CASTRGQETQYF.

This rearrangement joins TRBV27 to TRBJ1-1; D gene unclear. The CDR3 has 16 residues. Trimming cost V 2 bases and J 3 bases, with 16 bases left between them. The V gene's germline CDR1 is MNHEY and CDR2 SMNVEV (reference sequence). CDR3 DNA: TGTGCCAGCAGTTTAGACCTGAGGGCAGCCGACACTGAAGCTTTCTTT. This gives the protein CASSLDLRAADTEAFF.

The table lists this clone with a count of one. J is TRBJ2-2 and V is TRBV9; TRBD2 matches at 11 bases. CDR1 and CDR2 (germline): SGDLS, YYNGEE. Losses at the gene ends were 4 bases for V and 5 bases for J; bases not matched to a gene: 4. The CDR3 runs to 15 residues. The CDR3 loop is CASSTGTSGTGELFF. CDR3 sequence (DNA): TGTGCCAGCAGCACCGGGACTAGCGGAACCGGGGAGCTGTTTTTT.

The chain couples TRBV18 to TRBJ2-5, with D perhaps TRBD1 (5 bases). V was clipped by 4 bases and J by 2 bases, with 11 bases between them. Germline CDR1 KGHSH, CDR2 LQKENI. CDR3 length equals 14 residues. The CDR3 DNA follows: TGTGCCAGCTCACGTGGGGCAGGTCAAGAGACCCAGTACTTC. Its translation is CASSRGAGQETQYF.

V gene TRBV5-1 combines with J gene TRBJ2-7; 13 bases match TRBD2. The germline CDR1 and CDR2 sequences are SGHRS and YFSETQ. The CDR3 contains 18 residues. The trim removed 5 bases at V and 7 bases at J, leaving 18 bases unmatched. The CDR3 DNA sequence: TGCGCCAGCAGTTGGGGGATACTAGCGGGAGGGCCGTTTCGGGAGCAGTACTTC. Translating gives CASSWGILAGGPFREQYF.

The chain is built from TRBV5-1 and TRBJ1-4, with a possible D match to TRBD1 (5 bases). Trimming pared 1 base from V and 0 bases from J, leaving 13 bases between. The CDR3 consists of 17 residues. Germline CDR1 is SGHRS and CDR2 is YFSETQ. The CDR3 region is CASSLRPRASTNEKLFF. The CDR3 bases are TGCGCCAGCAGCTTGCGTCCCAGGGCGTCAACTAATGAAAAACTGTTTTTT. The full variable domain, completed using reference TRBV5-1 and TRBJ1-4, is KAGVTQTPRYLIKTRGQQVTLSCSPISGHRSVSWYQQTPGQGLQFLFEYFSETQRNKGNFPGRFSGRQFSNSRSEMNVSTLELGDSALYLCASSLRPRASTNEKLFFGSGTQLSVL.

This sequence joins TRBV6-6 and TRBJ2-2; tentative D call: TRBD2 (6 bases). CDR3 length equals 15 residues. V was shortened by 3 bases and J by 3 bases, with 11 bases between the two germline ends. Germline V lookup: CDR1 MNHNY, CDR2 SVGAGI (reference sequence). The CDR3 region is CASSYGGRYTGELFF. The CDR3 DNA sequence: TGTGCCAGCAGTTATGGGGGGAGGTACACCGGGGAGCTGTTTTTT.

This sequence joins TRBV28 and TRBJ1-5; the D is unclear. Trimming took 2 bases from V and 4 from J, leaving 9 bases between them. The germline V gene encodes CDR1 MDHEN and CDR2 SYDVKM. The CDR3 extends over 14 amino acids. The CDR3 region is CASSLRRRNQPQHF. The CDR3 DNA follows: TGTGCCAGCAGTTTAAGGCGTAGGAATCAGCCCCAGCATTTT. Full variable domain (rest looked up from reference TRBV28 and TRBJ1-5): DVKVTQSSRYLVKRTGEKVFLECVQDMDHENMFWYRQDPGLGLRLIYFSYDVKMKEKGDIPEGYSVSREKKERFSLILESASTNQTSMYLCASSLRRRNQPQHFGDGTRLSIL.

J is TRBJ2-1 and V is TRBV7-6, with D hard to call. This CDR3 region has 14 residues. Germline CDR1 reads SGHVS; CDR2 reads FNYEAQ. Trimming took 5 bases from V and 4 from J, leaving 12 bases between them. The chain's CDR3 is CASSLPNRYNEQFF. CDR3 nucleotides: TGTGCCAGCAGCCTGCCGAATAGGTACAATGAGCAGTTCTTC.

The chain is built from TRBV5-5 and TRBJ2-7, with D possibly TRBD1 on 5 matching bases. V shed 0 bases and J shed 2 bases, with 12 bases lying between them. Germline V gene data show CDR1 as SGHKS and CDR2 as YYEKEE (reference sequence). The CDR3 contains 15 residues. The CDR3 is CASSLEGADAYEQYF. The CDR3 bases are TGTGCCAGCAGCTTGGAAGGGGCAGACGCCTACGAGCAGTACTTC.

The rearrangement uses TRBV5-4 and TRBJ2-1; 8 bases are shared with TRBD1. The germline V gene encodes CDR1 SGHNT and CDR2 YYREEE (reference sequence). The J segment lost 5 bases and the V segment lost 0 bases, leaving 4 bases of the junction unmatched. This CDR3 comprises 15 residues. The CDR3 bases are TGTGCCAGCAGCTTGGCACAGGGGGTCCACAATGAGCAGTTCTTC. This translates into CASSLAQGVHNEQFF.

The J gene is TRBJ2-1, the V gene TRBV7-3; maybe TRBD1 (6 bases). There are 13 residues in the CDR3. Trimming stripped 4 bases from V and 10 bases from J, with 14 bases between. CDR1 is SGHTA and CDR2 is FQGTGA in the germline V gene. CDR3 DNA: TGTGCCAGCAGCTCCAGTCCAGGGGACGAGCAGTTCTTC. Encoded protein: CASSSSPGDEQFF. The whole variable domain, filled in from reference TRBV7-3 and TRBJ2-1, reads GAGVSQTPSNKVTEKGKYVELRCDPISGHTALYWYRQSLGQGPEFLIYFQGTGAADDSGLPNDRFFAVRPEGSVSTLKIQRTERGDSAVYLCASSSSPGDEQFFGPGTRLTVL.

The chain combines TRBV18 with TRBJ1-1; D ambiguous. Trimming removed 2 bases at V and 4 bases at J, with 8 bases between. CDR1 is KGHSH, CDR2 LQKENI, per germline. The CDR3 is 13 residues long. CDR3 sequence: CASSPGVSTEAFF. The DNA of the CDR3 is TGTGCCAGCTCACCAGGGGTTAGCACTGAAGCTTTCTTT.

The chain carries TRBV7-2 and TRBJ1-1, with 7 nucleotides matching TRBD1. This CDR3 has 19 residues. Germline-derived CDR1 and CDR2 are SGHTA and FQGNSA. Trimming cost V 5 bases and J 1 base; bases outside gene matches: 19. Written as DNA, the CDR3 is TGTGCCAGCAGCCCCCGACCCGGGACAGCCCCGACTTCGAACACTGAAGCTTTCTTT. It yields the protein CASSPRPGTAPTSNTEAFF.

This clone was detected only once. The chain has TRBV6-1 and TRBJ2-1, with 10 nucleotides matching TRBD2. CDR1 is MNHNS, CDR2 SASEGT, per germline. Trimming cost V 4 bases and J 4 bases; bases outside gene matches: 10. The CDR3 runs to 17 residues. CDR3 loop: CASSVYLTSGVYNEQFF. The CDR3 DNA follows: TGTGCCAGCAGTGTCTACCTTACTAGCGGGGTTTACAATGAGCAGTTCTTC.